Listed here are 25 T cell receptor beta chains from one sample, sequenced in a study of response to subunit inactivated influenza vaccine. MiXCR, applied by TCRdb to the RT-PCR reads, yields one record per CDR3 protein. This sample yields around 650,000 distinct CDR3 sequences, of which about 15% are seen a single time; more than 9% belongs to the top ten. Sequenced material: PBMCs from blood, taken about 13 days after vaccination. The receptor source for this set is a man between 50 and 59 years old who received an inactivated influenza vaccine.

This clonotype was seen a few times. The V gene is TRBV10-3, the J gene TRBJ2-3; tentatively, D is TRBD1 (6 bases). V gave up 2 bases and J gave up 2 bases, with 8 bases separating them. The CDR3 has 14 residues. Per germline, CDR1 ENHRY and CDR2 SYGVKD. The CDR3 DNA reads as TGTGCCATCAGTGAGGGGGACATCACAGATACGCAGTATTTT. Encoded protein: CAISEGDITDTQYF.

This clonotype was picked up a small number of times. The rearrangement uses TRBV6-5 and TRBJ2-5; 7 bases line up with TRBD1. CDR1 is MNHEY, CDR2 SVGAGI, per germline. The CDR3 is made up of 14 amino acids. With 0 bases clipped from V and 5 bases from J, the junction kept 3 bases outside the gene matches. The CDR3 DNA reads as TGTGCCAGCAGTTACTCACAGGGGCCGGAGACCCAGTACTTC. It yields the protein CASSYSQGPETQYF.

The rearrangement links TRBV6-1 to TRBJ2-2; 10 positions match TRBD1. Germline V CDR1 and CDR2: MNHNS, SASEGT. The J segment lost 4 bases and the V segment lost 6 bases, leaving 2 bases of the junction unmatched. The CDR3 consists of 14 residues. CDR3 amino acids: CASRTGGPTGELFF. The CDR3, as DNA: TGTGCCAGCAGGACAGGGGGCCCCACCGGGGAGCTGTTTTTT.

The rearrangement links TRBV12-2 to TRBJ2-3. TRBV12-2 is a pseudogene segment. The CDR3 is made up of 15 amino acids. CDR3 loop: CASRLRQTCNDTQYF. Here the CDR3 DNA reads TGTGCAAGTCGCTTACGCCAAACATGCAACGATACGCAGTATTTT.

The J gene is TRBJ2-5, the V gene TRBV5-1; 8 bases match TRBD1. This CDR3 has 15 residues. Trimming cost V 0 bases and J 3 bases; bases outside gene matches: 4. Germline values: CDR1 SGHRS, CDR2 YFSETQ. In DNA form, the CDR3 reads TGCGCCAGCAGCTTGGCAGGGGGCCTGGAAGAGACCCAGTACTTC. Translation: CASSLAGGLEETQYF.

A few counts support this clonotype. This sequence joins TRBV7-3 and TRBJ2-1, with TRBD2 matching 15 bases. J gave up 11 bases and V 4 bases, and 6 bases lay outside the gene matches. Germline values: CDR1 SGHTA, CDR2 FQGTGA. The CDR3 is 15 amino acids. DNA of the CDR3: TGTGCCAGCAGCTCCACCGGGACTAGCGGGAGGAAGCAGTTCTTC. Translation: CASSSTGTSGRKQFF.

This clonotype was observed a few times. The chain uses TRBV7-8 and TRBJ2-6; the D gene is possibly TRBD2 (5 bases). The V gene lost 0 bases and the J gene lost 0 bases, with 6 bases spanning the gap. CDR3 size: 16 residues. Germline-derived CDR1 and CDR2 are SGHVS and FQNEAQ. CDR3 loop: CASSLASASGANVLTF. DNA for the CDR3: TGTGCCAGCAGCTTAGCTAGCGCCTCTGGGGCCAACGTCCTGACTTTC.

The V and J genes are TRBV4-1 and TRBJ2-1; D unresolved. Looked up from germline, CDR1 is MGHRA and CDR2 is YSYEKL. The CDR3 is 14 amino acids. V lost 0 bases and J lost 12, with 15 bases in between. CDR3 in DNA: TGCGCCAGCAGCCAAGATCCGTACGGCCAGCGGCAGTTCTTC. It is translated as CASSQDPYGQRQFF.

The chain recombines TRBV4-1 with TRBJ2-7, with D possibly TRBD2 on 5 matching bases. V gave up 1 base and J gave up 5 bases, with 18 bases separating them. Germline V gene lookup returns CDR1 MGHRA and CDR2 YSYEKL. The CDR3 totals 16 residues. This CDR3 is CASSQGSGYNRDEQYF. Here the CDR3 DNA reads TGCGCCAGCAGCCAAGGATCGGGGTATAACCGAGACGAGCAGTACTTC.

This clonotype was detected a few times. The V call is TRBV12-3 or TRBV12-4, the J call TRBJ1-4, with 7 bases lining up with TRBD1. Losses at the gene ends were 1 base for V and 11 bases for J; bases not matched to a gene: 7. The CDR3 runs 14 residues. CDR3 DNA: TGTGCCAGCAGTTTAGGAGACAGGGTCGGGAAACTGTTTTTT. Its translation: CASSLGDRVGKLFF.

Concerning this clonotype itself: A read error may account for a junction end that differs from germline. The chain joins TRBV14 to TRBJ2-7, with 7 bases fitting TRBD1. CDR3 size: 14 residues. Germline lookup yields CDR1 SGHDN and CDR2 FVKESK. The CDR3 sequence is CASRRTGDSHEQYF. CDR3 nucleotides: TGTGCCAGCAGGCGGACAGGCGACTCCCACGAGCAGTACTTC.

The gene calls are TRBV7-6 and TRBJ1-2; possible D gene TRBD1, 6 bases. The CDR3 covers 16 residues. Trimming took 2 bases from V and 0 from J, leaving 13 bases between them. CDR1 SGHVS and CDR2 FNYEAQ come from the germline V gene. CDR3 sequence: CASSLRPDRANYGYTF. The DNA for the CDR3 is TGTGCCAGCAGCTTAAGGCCGGACAGAGCTAACTATGGCTACACCTTC. The whole variable domain, remainder taken from reference TRBV7-6 and TRBJ1-2, is GAGVSQSPRYKVTKRGQDVALRCDPISGHVSLYWYRQALGQGPEFLTYFNYEAQQDKSGLPNDRFSAERPEGSISTLTIQRTEQRDSAMYRCASSLRPDRANYGYTFGSGTRLTVV.

The chain is built from TRBV12-3 or TRBV12-4 and TRBJ1-3, with D tentatively TRBD1 (6 bases). This CDR3 has 14 amino acids. V shed 1 base and J shed 4 bases, with 8 bases lying between them. The CDR3 DNA is TGTGCCAGCAGTTTAGAAGACAGGGGAAACACCATATATTTT. Its protein is CASSLEDRGNTIYF.

This clonotype was counted many times. The chain uses TRBV12-3 or TRBV12-4 and TRBJ2-3; TRBD1 or TRBD2 may be the D gene (7 bases each). The germline V and J ends were trimmed by 10 bases and 2 bases, with 13 bases remaining between them. The CDR3 totals 13 residues. The CDR3 sequence: CATGGGVTDTQYF. CDR3 nucleotides: TGTGCCACAGGGGGGGGGGTCACAGATACGCAGTATTTT.

This clonotype was seen at least ten times. J is TRBJ2-5 and V is TRBV12-3 or TRBV12-4, with a tentative D call TRBD1 (5 bases). This CDR3 comprises 12 residues. Trimming stripped 8 bases from V and 5 bases from J, with 12 bases between. The CDR3 loop reads CASAGNQETQYF. In nucleotides, the CDR3 is TGTGCCAGCGCAGGGAATCAGGAGACCCAGTACTTC.

The genes are TRBV30 and TRBJ2-3; D is possibly TRBD2 (6 bases). The V end lost 5 bases, the J end lost 0 bases, and 12 bases lay between the germline ends. CDR3 length: 14 amino acids. Per the germline V gene, CDR1 is GTSNPN and CDR2 is SVGIG (reference sequence). The chain's CDR3 is CAWGPGASTDTQYF. CDR3 nucleotides: TGTGCCTGGGGTCCGGGAGCTAGCACAGATACGCAGTATTTT.

This clonotype was observed at least ten times. This chain joins TRBV7-9 and TRBJ2-7; D may be TRBD1 (5 bases). Germline V gene lookup returns CDR1 SEHNR and CDR2 FQNEAQ (reference sequence). The CDR3 sequence is 13 residues long. The V end was cut by 3 bases, the J end by 5 bases, with 11 bases between. This CDR3 is CASSFSREHEQYF. DNA of the CDR3: TGTGCCAGCAGCTTCTCCAGGGAACACGAGCAGTACTTC.

V and J are TRBV19 and TRBJ2-7; 10 bases align to TRBD2. CDR3 length: 15 amino acids. Losses at the gene ends were 4 bases for V and 2 bases for J; bases not matched to a gene: 5. The germline gives CDR1 LNHDA, CDR2 SQIVND (reference sequence). The CDR3 region has the DNA TGTGCCAGTAGTAGTCGGACTAGCGGAACCTACGAGCAGTACTTC. Translation: CASSSRTSGTYEQYF.

This clonotype was seen only a few times. The rearrangement links TRBV5-6 to TRBJ2-7; D may match TRBD1 or TRBD2 (5 bases each). CDR1 is SGHDT and CDR2 is YYEEEE in the germline V gene. This CDR3 spans 16 amino acids. V dropped 4 bases and J dropped 0 bases, with 17 bases sitting between them. As DNA, the CDR3 is TGTGCCAGCAGCCGAGCCGGGACGAGGAGCTCCTACGAGCAGTACTTC. This gives the protein CASSRAGTRSSYEQYF. The full variable domain, its missing parts supplied by reference TRBV5-6 and TRBJ2-7, is DAGVTQSPTHLIKTRGQQVTLRCSPKSGHDTVSWYQQALGQGPQFIFQYYEEEERQRGNFPDRFSGHQFPNYSSELNVNALLLGDSALYLCASSRAGTRSSYEQYFGPGTRLTVT.

Comment on this clonotype: A much larger clone differs by one base, so this may be a read error. The chain employs TRBV18 and TRBJ1-2; 9 positions agree with TRBD1. Trimming removed 3 bases from V and 6 bases from J; junction bases left unmatched: 2. Germline loops: CDR1 KGHSH, CDR2 LQKENI. The length of the CDR3 is 13 residues. The CDR3 DNA reads TGTGCCAGCTCACCCGACAGGGGGAATGGCTACACCTTC. Encoded protein: CASSPDRGNGYTF.

V is TRBV12-3 or TRBV12-4 and J is TRBJ2-1, with D possibly matching TRBD1 (5 bases). The V and J ends lost 1 base and 6 bases respectively, with 16 bases between them. The CDR3 is 16 amino acids. For the CDR3, the DNA is TGTGCCAGCAGTTTAGACTCAGGGCTGGGCGTCAATGAGCAGTTCTTC. Encoded protein: CASSLDSGLGVNEQFF.

In this sample, this clonotype turned up once. A clone one base away is much larger, so this may be a read error. DNA for the CDR3: TGTACCAGCAGTTTCCGGGGACTGCCCACCTTTAGCTCCTACAATGAGCAGTTCTTC. Protein product: CTSSFRGLPTFSSYNEQFF. The gene calls are TRBV2 and TRBJ2-1; the D gene is possibly TRBD2 (6 bases). This CDR3 region has 19 residues. Germline CDR1 and CDR2: SNHLY and FYNNEI.

This clonotype has a handful of counts. In nucleotides, the CDR3 is TGTGCCAGCACTCAAGGCCCGAATGAAAAACTGTTTTTT. This gives the protein CASTQGPNEKLFF. The chain employs TRBV6-1 and TRBJ1-4; unclear D gene. The CDR3 covers 13 residues. CDR1 MNHNS and CDR2 SASEGT come from the germline V gene. The V and J ends lost 7 bases and 5 bases respectively, with 11 bases between them.

The chain combines TRBV7-2 with TRBJ2-3, with D perhaps TRBD1 (5 bases). The CDR3 runs to 16 residues. Trimming removed 1 base at V and 0 bases at J, with 11 bases between. Looked up from germline, CDR1 is SGHTA and CDR2 is FQGNSA. The CDR3 sequence is CASSLVWGASTDTQYF. The DNA of the CDR3 is TGTGCCAGCAGCTTAGTCTGGGGCGCTAGCACAGATACGCAGTATTTT.

J is TRBJ2-1 and V is TRBV20-1; TRBD2 agrees at 9 bases. The CDR3 is 13 amino acids. J lost 7 bases, V lost 6 bases, and 7 bases had no gene match. Germline assignment: CDR1 DFQATT and CDR2 SNEGSKA (reference sequence). The CDR3: CSAYSGSINEQFF. In DNA, the CDR3 is TGCAGTGCGTATAGCGGGAGTATAAATGAGCAGTTCTTC.